In its sample, the clone carrying this TCR beta chain was seen a few times. Authors' methods: Nucleated cell counts were estimated from reference gene primer amplification. Profiled with immunoSEQ multiplex PCR; TCRdb holds only in-frame clones, not every one. From that table come the V and J calls and clone size; the DNA was used to work out D and trimming. The sample consists of fewer than 50,000 clones, around 80% of them appearing once. The CDR3 loop spans 19 amino acids. V lost 1 base, J lost 3 bases, and 11 bases stayed unmatched. Germline V gene lookup returns CDR1 PRHDT and CDR2 FYEKMQ (reference sequence). This specimen comes from a study of blood T cell repertoires in COVID-19. Study-wide context: The United States, Italy and Spain were the sources of the acute and convalescent COVID-19 samples. In each case, the material was cDNA or gDNA derived from T cells, B-cell-depleted T cells, or PBMCs.

The sequenced material came from peripheral blood. The chain joins TRBV13 to TRBJ2-5; 13 nucleotides match TRBD2. The clonotype comes from an elderly man with acute or convalescent COVID-19. This CDR3 reads CASSLVPGTSGAHEETQYF. As DNA, the CDR3 is TGTGCCAGCAGCTTAGTCCCCGGGACTAGCGGGGCACACGAAGAGACCCAGTACTTC.